This is a list of T cell receptor beta chains from one sample in a study of control samples from healthy donors and cancer patients. Profiled with immunoSEQ multiplex PCR; TCRdb holds only in-frame clones, not every one. The sample contains about 83,000 clones, 91% of which appear only once. Input material: blood. The receptors here all came from a young man in good health. CDR3s include the opening cysteine and the closing phenylalanine or tryptophan. D genes are given only for firm matches. Clone sizes are given selectively: once, few, many, or a class where the clone is expanded.

>TRBJ1-1|TRBD1|TRBV7-9|-
TGTGCCAGCAGAACAACAGGGGAAACTTCCGGGAGAGCTTTCTTT
CASRTTGETSGRAFF
>TRBJ2-1|TRBD2|TRBV4-2|-
TGTGCCAGCAGCGAGAAAAGCGGGGGATCCTCCAATGAGCAGTTCTTC
CASSEKSGGSSNEQFF
>TRBJ2-3|-|TRBV5-1|-
TGCGCCAGCAGCCGTGGGCAGAGATCCAGCACAGATACGCAGTATTTT
CASSRGQRSSTDTQYF
>TRBJ1-3|-|TRBV27|-
TGTGCCAGCAGTAGGTCGACAGGTCCCGGAAACACCATATATTTT
CASSRSTGPGNTIYF
>TRBJ2-1|-|TRBV5-4|-
TGTGCCAGCGACCCCCGTCCTGGTGGGAGGAGCAATGAGCAGTTCTTC
CASDPRPGGRSNEQFF
>TRBJ2-1|TRBD2|TRBV7-9|-
TGTGCCAGCAGCGGGAGGGTATTCCTAATCGATGAGCAGTTCTTC
CASSGRVFLIDEQFF
>TRBJ1-1|TRBD1|TRBV28|few
TGTGCCAGCAGCCCAGGGGGGTGGGCTGAAGCTTTCTTT
CASSPGGWAEAFF
>TRBJ1-2|-|TRBV28|-
TGTGCCAGCAGTTTAATCGGGGGACCTAACTATGGCTACACCTTC
CASSLIGGPNYGYTF
>TRBJ1-2|-|TRBV19|once
TGTGCCAGTAGTATAGGACAGACTTACTATGGCTACACCTTC
CASSIGQTYYGYTF
>TRBJ2-1|TRBD2|TRBV19|-
TGTGCCAGTAGTATAGCTCTAGCGGGAGATGAGCAGTTCTTC
CASSIALAGDEQFF